One and the same sample provided the 10 T cell receptor beta chains below, sequenced in a study of cytomegalovirus exposure and HLA in healthy donors. The study ran its PCR with 60 Vbeta and 13 Jbeta primers. TCRdb's copy holds only in-frame clones and misses some; the assay was immunoSEQ multiplex PCR. The data show 110,000 or so clones, with around 70% seen just once and 3.2% held by the top ten. The source material was PBMCs. The receptors were sampled from a man aged 25 to 45 in good health and CMV-seronegative.

This chain links TRBV19 with TRBJ2-1; D not resolved. Trimming stripped 4 bases from V and 7 bases from J, with 8 bases between. This CDR3 contains 12 residues. Germline CDR1 LNHDA, CDR2 SQIVND (reference sequence). CDR3 nucleotide sequence: TGTGCCAGTAGTACCCCTAGGAATGAGCAGTTCTTC. Its translation: CASSTPRNEQFF.

The V call is TRBV5-1, the J call TRBJ2-7; D may be TRBD2 (5 bases). The CDR3 is made up of 16 amino acids. Germline V CDR1 and CDR2: SGHRS, YFSETQ. Trimming cost V 4 bases and J 2 bases, with 19 bases left between them. CDR3 DNA: TGCGCCAGCAGCGCCGGCGGGCAGTTACCTGCCTACGAGCAGTACTTC. Translation: CASSAGGQLPAYEQYF.

The genes are TRBV21-1 and TRBJ1-2; the D call TRBD1 from the table was never checked on the DNA. TRBV21-1 has pseudogene status. The CDR3 is 20 residues long. DNA for the CDR3: TGTGCCAGCAGCATGCGACAGGCAGAGTTCGTTCCCCCTGGGCGTTATGGCTACACCTTC. Its protein is CASSMRQAEFVPPGRYGYTF.

The chain uses TRBV7-2 and TRBJ2-7; D might be TRBD1 (5 bases). Germline CDR1 is SGHTA and CDR2 is FQGNSA. This CDR3 spans 14 amino acids. Trimming took 5 bases from V and 3 from J, leaving 14 bases between them. Here the CDR3 reads CASSPRAGYYEQYF. The CDR3 DNA is TGTGCCAGCAGCCCCAGGGCAGGGTACTACGAGCAGTACTTC.

The chain has TRBV18 and TRBJ2-7; TRBD1 is a possible D gene (6 bases). V lost 2 bases and J lost 2, with 13 bases in between. Germline CDR1 KGHSH, CDR2 LQKENI. CDR3 size: 15 residues. The CDR3, as DNA: TGTGCCAGCTCACCAGAGGCAGGGGTTGCCTACGAGCAGTACTTC. Its translation is CASSPEAGVAYEQYF.

The chain has TRBV7-2 and TRBJ1-1; D is perhaps TRBD1 (5 bases). Germline V lookup: CDR1 SGHTA, CDR2 FQGNSA. V was pared by 5 bases and J by 5 bases, with 9 bases between. The CDR3 covers 12 residues. CDR3 bases: TGTGCCAGCAGCCCCAGGGCGACTGAAGCTTTCTTT. This translates into CASSPRATEAFF. Drawing the rest from reference TRBV7-2 and TRBJ1-1, the complete variable domain is GAGVSQSPSNKVTEKGKDVELRCDPISGHTALYWYRQSLGQGLEFLIYFQGNSAPDKSGLPSDRFSAERTGGSVSTLTIQRTQQEDSAVYLCASSPRATEAFFGQGTRLTVV.

The gene calls are TRBV28 and TRBJ1-1, with 8 bases that match TRBD1. Trimming took 5 bases from V and 3 from J; bases not matched to a gene: 8. There are 15 residues in the CDR3. Germline lookup yields CDR1 MDHEN and CDR2 SYDVKM. This chain's CDR3 is CASSAADRDDTEAFF. CDR3 nucleotides: TGTGCCAGCAGTGCCGCGGACAGGGATGACACTGAAGCTTTCTTT.

This clone was detected a few times. The chain is built from TRBV7-2 and TRBJ2-7; TRBD1 matches 7 bases. Germline CDR1 is SGHTA and CDR2 is FQGNSA. The J segment lost 1 base and the V segment lost 2 bases, leaving 8 bases of the junction unmatched. The CDR3 runs 16 residues. The CDR3 DNA sequence: TGTGCCAGCAGCTTATCCGGGACAGAGTCTTCCTACGAGCAGTACTTC. This sequence encodes CASSLSGTESSYEQYF.

This chain uses TRBV19 with TRBJ1-5; D might be TRBD1 (5 bases). Per germline, CDR1 LNHDA and CDR2 SQIVND (reference sequence). V dropped 7 bases and J dropped 2 bases, with 18 bases sitting between them. The CDR3 is made up of 16 amino acids. The CDR3 nucleotides read TGTGCCAGTACCCAGAGAAAGGGAGGGGGCAATCAGCCCCAGCATTTT. Amino acids: CASTQRKGGGNQPQHF. Full variable domain (remainder filled in from reference TRBV19 and TRBJ1-5): DGGITQSPKYLFRKEGQNVTLSCEQNLNHDAMYWYRQDPGQGLRLIYYSQIVNDFQKGDIAEGYSVSREKKESFPLTVTSAQKNPTAFYLCASTQRKGGGNQPQHFGDGTRLSIL.

The chain joins TRBV11-2 to TRBJ1-1, with 8 bases fitting TRBD1. This CDR3 has 13 residues. From germline, CDR1 is SGHAT and CDR2 FQNNGV. With V trimmed by 4 bases and J by 12 bases, 10 bases remained unmatched. As DNA, the CDR3 is TGTGCCAGCAGCTCCCGGACAGGGTTAATTACTTTCTTT. Translation: CASSSRTGLITFF.